This T cell receptor (beta chain) was obtained from a study of blood T cell repertoires in COVID-19. Background on the study: Whether acute or convalescent, the COVID-19 samples came from the United States, Italy and Spain. T cells, B-cell-depleted T cells, or PBMCs supplied cDNA or gDNA.

The CDR3 covers 15 residues. Germline V CDR1 and CDR2: LNHDA, SQIVND (reference sequence). The germline V and J ends were trimmed by 3 bases and 4 bases, with 13 bases remaining between them. In the original analysis: Using reference gene primer amplification, nucleated cell counts were estimated. Sequencing was performed with immunoSEQ multiplex PCR; in TCRdb, only in-frame clones are kept and a portion is missing. V, J and clone size are taken as reported in that table, and D and trimming were inferred from the DNA itself. Of fewer than 150,000 clones listed, around 85% are singletons. Specimen: peripheral blood. This sequence was found in a human donor in a cohort sampled during active COVID-19. The rearrangement uses TRBV19 and TRBJ1-5, with D unresolved. CDR3 sequence reads: CASSIPRGLNQPQHF. DNA of the CDR3: TGTGCCAGTAGTATCCCTCGCGGGCTAAATCAGCCCCAGCATTTT.